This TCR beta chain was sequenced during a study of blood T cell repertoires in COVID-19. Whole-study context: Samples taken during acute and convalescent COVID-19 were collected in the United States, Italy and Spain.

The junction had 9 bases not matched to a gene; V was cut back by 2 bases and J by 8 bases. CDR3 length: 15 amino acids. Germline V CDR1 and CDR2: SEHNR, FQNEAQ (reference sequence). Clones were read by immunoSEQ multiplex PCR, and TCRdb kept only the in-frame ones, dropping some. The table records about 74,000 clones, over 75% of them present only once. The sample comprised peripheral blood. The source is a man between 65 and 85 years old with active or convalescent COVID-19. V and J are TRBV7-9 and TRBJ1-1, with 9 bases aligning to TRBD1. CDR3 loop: CASSLPKSGTGEAFF. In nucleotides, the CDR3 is TGTGCCAGCAGCTTACCGAAGTCCGGGACAGGGGAAGCTTTCTTT.